What follows are 19 T cell receptor beta chains derived from one specimen sequenced in a study of neurological immune-mediated disorders. From the 5' RACE reads, TCRdb called clonotypes with MiXCR, one entry per CDR3 protein. The sample yields some 66,000 distinct CDR3 sequences, 3.4% seen once. The material sequenced was PBMCs. Source of these receptors: a man in his forties or fifties with multiple sclerosis.

There are many counts of this clonotype. The rearrangement joins TRBV6-5 to TRBJ2-1, with 8 bases identical to TRBD2. V shed 5 bases, J shed 7 bases, and the junction held 7 bases outside the gene matches. CDR3 length: 14 amino acids. From germline, CDR1 is MNHEY and CDR2 SVGAGI. As DNA, the CDR3 is TGTGCCAGCAGTCCACCGGGGGGGCCGAATGAGCAGTTCTTC. This codes for CASSPPGGPNEQFF.

This clonotype was seen many times. The chain joins TRBV10-2 to TRBJ2-5; maybe TRBD2 (6 bases). V dropped 8 bases and J dropped 5 bases, with 15 bases sitting between them. CDR1 is WSHSY and CDR2 is SAAADI in the germline V gene. The CDR3 totals 13 residues. This CDR3 reads CASSAGPGETQYF. In nucleotides, the CDR3 is TGCGCCAGCTCGGCGGGGCCTGGGGAGACCCAGTACTTC.

This clonotype showed up many times. The rearrangement links TRBV29-1 to TRBJ2-5; D remains ambiguous. This CDR3 is 13 amino acids long. Trimming stripped 4 bases from V and 4 bases from J, with 13 bases between. Germline loops: CDR1 SQVTM, CDR2 ANQGSEA. The CDR3 here is CSVVVHSSETQYF. CDR3 nucleotide sequence: TGCAGCGTTGTTGTTCACAGCTCAGAGACCCAGTACTTC.

This clonotype was counted many times. This sequence joins TRBV5-1 and TRBJ2-5, with 10 bases matching TRBD2. The CDR3 has 16 residues. Per germline, CDR1 SGHRS and CDR2 YFSETQ. With 2 bases clipped from V and 1 base from J, the junction kept 5 bases outside the gene matches. Here the CDR3 reads CASSFGLADVQETQYF. CDR3 bases: TGCGCCAGCAGCTTCGGACTAGCGGACGTCCAAGAGACCCAGTACTTC.

The table lists this clonotype with many counts. The chain combines TRBV5-1 with TRBJ2-7; 7 bases map to TRBD2. There are 14 residues in the CDR3. Trimming took 0 bases from V and 2 from J; bases not matched to a gene: 2. CDR1 SGHRS and CDR2 YFSETQ come from the germline V gene. CDR3 coding DNA: TGCGCCAGCAGCTTGGGGGACTACCCCTACGAGCAGTACTTC. This sequence encodes CASSLGDYPYEQYF. The complete variable domain, with remaining parts taken from reference TRBV5-1 and TRBJ2-7, reads KAGVTQTPRYLIKTRGQQVTLSCSPISGHRSVSWYQQTPGQGLQFLFEYFSETQRNKGNFPGRFSGRQFSNSRSEMNVSTLELGDSALYLCASSLGDYPYEQYFGPGTRLTVT.

This clonotype was detected ten times or more. This chain joins TRBV5-1 and TRBJ2-2; D may be TRBD2 (6 bases). The germline gives CDR1 SGHRS, CDR2 YFSETQ. Trimming shortened V by 5 bases and J by 1 base, and 12 bases separated the two germline ends. The CDR3 length is 15 residues. The CDR3 reads CASSYSGENTGELFF. The CDR3 DNA reads as TGCGCCAGCAGTTATAGCGGAGAGAACACCGGGGAGCTGTTTTTT.

This clonotype was detected ten times or more. The J gene is TRBJ1-2, the V gene TRBV27; 7 bases agree with TRBD1. This CDR3 has 15 amino acids. Germline V gene sequence: CDR1 MNHEY, CDR2 SMNVEV (reference sequence). After removal of 0 bases from V and 6 bases from J, the junction contained 7 bases not matched to a gene. CDR3 region: CASSLSTGSENGYTF. The DNA for the CDR3 is TGTGCCAGCAGTTTATCGACAGGGTCGGAAAATGGCTACACCTTC.

About this clonotype: This may stem from a read error, because a much larger clone lies one nucleotide away. V is TRBV28 and J is TRBJ2-7; the D is unclear. With 6 bases removed from V and 2 bases from J, the gap between germline ends came to 8 bases. Germline CDR1 MDHEN, CDR2 SYDVKM. The CDR3 is 12 residues long. The CDR3 sequence: CASRKQAYEQYF. The CDR3 DNA is TGTGCCAGCAGGAAGCAAGCCTACGAGCAGTACTTC. The entire variable domain, with the rest obtained from reference TRBV28 and TRBJ2-7, is as follows: DVKVTQSSRYLVKRTGEKVFLECVQDMDHENMFWYRQDPGLGLRLIYFSYDVKMKEKGDIPEGYSVSREKKERFSLILESASTNQTSMYLCASRKQAYEQYFGPGTRLTVT.

This clonotype has ten or more counts. Here the CDR3 reads CSARSGSAGANVLTF. The DNA of the CDR3 is TGCAGTGCTAGATCGGGCTCAGCTGGGGCCAACGTCCTGACTTTC. V is TRBV20-1 and J is TRBJ2-6; unclear D gene. Germline V CDR1 and CDR2: DFQATT, SNEGSKA (reference sequence). The CDR3 consists of 15 residues. Trimming cost V 2 bases and J 2 bases, with 10 bases left between them.

This clonotype occurred a few times. At one end the junction does not follow the germline gene, possibly because of a read error. This chain connects TRBV3-1 to TRBJ1-1, with 10 bases that match TRBD1. The V gene's germline CDR1 is LGHDT and CDR2 YNNKEL (reference sequence). The CDR3 totals 12 residues. The CDR3 bases are TGTGACAGCAGCAAAGGGGACAGGGGAGCTTTCTTT. Translating gives CDSSKGDRGAFF.

This clonotype was seen at least ten times. V usage is TRBV28 and J usage is TRBJ2-1; 8 bases are shared with TRBD1. Germline trimming cut 3 bases from V and 3 bases from J; bases unmatched to any gene: 4. Per germline, CDR1 MDHEN and CDR2 SYDVKM. CDR3 length: 15 residues. The CDR3 DNA is TGTGCCAGCAGTTTGGGACAGGATTACTACAATGAGCAGTTCTTC. It yields the protein CASSLGQDYYNEQFF.

In this sample, this clonotype turned up many times. The rearrangement uses TRBV20-1 and TRBJ2-7, with 12 bases matching TRBD1. This CDR3 comprises 16 residues. Germline assignment: CDR1 DFQATT and CDR2 SNEGSKA (reference sequence). The ends lost 2 bases at V and 7 bases at J; junction bases unmatched: 12. The CDR3 nucleotides are TGCAGTGCTAGACAGACCAGGGACAGGGGGCGTGATGAGCAGTACTTC. This codes for CSARQTRDRGRDEQYF.

This clonotype turned up a few times. The genes are TRBV20-1 and TRBJ2-3; 7 bases map to TRBD2. The germline CDR1 and CDR2 sequences are DFQATT and SNEGSKA (reference sequence). The CDR3 is 12 residues long. Trimming removed 5 bases from V and 7 bases from J; junction bases left unmatched: 6. CDR3 sequence (DNA): TGCAGTGCTCGAGCGGGATCTAATACGCAGTATTTT. It specifies CSARAGSNTQYF.

This clonotype showed up many times. The chain combines TRBV29-1 with TRBJ1-1; a weak D match, TRBD1 (5 bases). The CDR3 sequence is 11 residues long. Germline V gene lookup returns CDR1 SQVTM and CDR2 ANQGSEA. Deletions cut 4 bases from V and 3 bases from J, with 6 bases between. The CDR3 spells CSVGGYTEAFF. CDR3 bases: TGCAGCGTTGGGGGGTACACTGAAGCTTTCTTT. The whole variable domain, filled in from reference TRBV29-1 and TRBJ1-1, reads SAVISQKPSRDICQRGTSLTIQCQVDSQVTMMFWYRQQPGQSLTLIATANQGSEATYESGFVIDKFPISRPNLTFSTLTVSNMSPEDSSIYLCSVGGYTEAFFGQGTRLTVV.

This clonotype occurred many times. The chain is built from TRBV7-6 and TRBJ1-5; D possibly corresponds to TRBD1 (5 bases). With 4 bases removed from V and 2 bases from J, the gap between germline ends came to 15 bases. The CDR3 runs to 16 residues. Per germline, CDR1 SGHVS and CDR2 FNYEAQ. The CDR3 here is CASSSTGSQGNQPQHF. In DNA form, the CDR3 reads TGTGCCAGCAGCTCCACAGGCTCCCAGGGCAATCAGCCCCAGCATTTT.

This clonotype was seen at least ten times. The chain employs TRBV27 and TRBJ2-3; 13 nucleotides agree with TRBD2. This CDR3 spans 16 amino acids. Germline V CDR1 and CDR2: MNHEY, SMNVEV (reference sequence). V was clipped by 4 bases and J by 2 bases; unmatched bases: 3. DNA for the CDR3: TGTGCCAGCAGTTCGACTAGCGGGGGGCTCACAGATACGCAGTATTTT. Amino acid sequence: CASSSTSGGLTDTQYF.

This clonotype was seen repeatedly, ten times or more. The chain links TRBV20-1 to TRBJ2-5, with D possibly called TRBD1 or TRBD2 (5 bases each). Germline-derived CDR1 and CDR2 are DFQATT and SNEGSKA (reference sequence). Trimming shortened V by 0 bases and J by 1 base, and 12 bases separated the two germline ends. CDR3 length: 15 residues. The CDR3 coding sequence is TGCAGTGCTAGAGATATGGGGCGGGTCCAAGAGACCCAGTACTTC. Translation: CSARDMGRVQETQYF.

The sample holds many counts of this clonotype. V gene TRBV20-1 combines with J gene TRBJ1-1; D gene uncertain. The length of the CDR3 is 14 residues. Per the germline V gene, CDR1 is DFQATT and CDR2 is SNEGSKA (reference sequence). The V and J ends lost 2 bases and 0 bases respectively, with 10 bases between them. The CDR3 bases are TGCAGTGCTAGATCGGGCGGCGTGAACACTGAAGCTTTCTTT. Amino acids: CSARSGGVNTEAFF.

This clonotype was detected ten times or more. J is TRBJ2-2 and V is TRBV7-9; D ambiguous. The germline V gene has CDR1 SEHNR and CDR2 FQNEAQ (reference sequence). The CDR3 runs 13 residues. The germline V and J ends were trimmed by 3 bases and 6 bases, with 8 bases remaining between them. The CDR3 is CASSFPGPGELFF. The CDR3 DNA sequence: TGTGCCAGCAGCTTTCCTGGGCCCGGGGAGCTGTTTTTT.